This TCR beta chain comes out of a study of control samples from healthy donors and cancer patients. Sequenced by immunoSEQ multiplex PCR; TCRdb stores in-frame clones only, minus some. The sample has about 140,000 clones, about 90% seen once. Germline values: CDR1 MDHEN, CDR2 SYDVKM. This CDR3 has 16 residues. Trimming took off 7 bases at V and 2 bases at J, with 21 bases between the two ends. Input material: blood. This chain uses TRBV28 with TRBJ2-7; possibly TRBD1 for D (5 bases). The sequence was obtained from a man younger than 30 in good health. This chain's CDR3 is CASTLELDRVPYEQYF. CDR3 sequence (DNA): TGTGCCAGCACTCTTGAACTCGACAGAGTTCCCTACGAGCAGTACTTC.